The 26 T cell receptor beta chains reported below all come from one sample, sequenced in a study of shared clonotypes between healthy human individuals. Profiled with immunoSEQ multiplex PCR; TCRdb holds only in-frame clones, not every one. The table shows approximately 2,200,000 clones, with 93% occurring only once. Naive CD8 cells were CD45RO-negative, positively selected for CCR7, excluding terminally differentiated effector memory CD45RA+ cells. Sequencing was carried out using naive CD8+ T cells from PBMCs. The origin of the receptors is a man aged 18 to 30 in good health. Some clones in this sample may be carry-over from other donors' samples.

This clone was seen only once. The rearrangement uses TRBV21-1 and TRBJ1-4. TRBV21-1 is labeled a pseudogene. The CDR3 spans 16 residues. CDR3: CASEFRDRSRDEKLFF. CDR3 in DNA: TGTGCCAGCGAGTTCCGGGACCGCTCGAGGGATGAAAAACTGTTTTTT.

V is TRBV14 and J is TRBJ2-1; tentative D call: TRBD2 (5 bases). The CDR3 extends over 15 amino acids. Germline CDR1 is SGHDN and CDR2 is FVKESK. V gave up 3 bases and J gave up 6 bases, with 15 bases separating them. The CDR3 DNA sequence: TGTGCCAGCAGCCACCACGCGGCGGGTCCCAATGAGCAGTTCTTC. Protein: CASSHHAAGPNEQFF.

The rearrangement links TRBV7-9 to TRBJ2-7, with 10 bases lining up with TRBD2. The CDR3 runs to 16 residues. V was pared by 4 bases and J by 2 bases, with 8 bases of the junction left unmatched. Germline-derived CDR1 and CDR2 are SEHNR and FQNEAQ (reference sequence). CDR3 residues: CASSSETSGYAYEQYF. CDR3 bases: TGTGCCAGCAGCTCAGAGACTAGCGGGTACGCCTACGAGCAGTACTTC.

The rearrangement links TRBV13 to TRBJ2-1; TRBD2 matches 10 bases. After removal of 4 bases from V and 6 bases from J, the junction contained 9 bases not matched to a gene. The V gene's germline CDR1 is PRHDT and CDR2 FYEKMQ (reference sequence). This CDR3 has 16 residues. The CDR3 coding sequence is TGTGCCAGCAGCTCCCCTACTAGCGGGGTCCTCAATGAGCAGTTCTTC. Encoded protein: CASSSPTSGVLNEQFF.

In its sample, this clone was seen a few times. The V call is TRBV14, the J call TRBJ1-1; D gene unclear. The CDR3 loop spans 13 amino acids. The germline V gene has CDR1 SGHDN and CDR2 FVKESK. V was shortened by 5 bases and J by 0 bases, with 7 bases between the two germline ends. The CDR3 reads CASSFVLNTEAFF. The CDR3 nucleotides are TGTGCCAGCAGCTTCGTCCTGAACACTGAAGCTTTCTTT.

The rearrangement joins TRBV4-1 to TRBJ1-2; the D is unclear. The CDR3 consists of 15 residues. The V gene's germline CDR1 is MGHRA and CDR2 YSYEKL. With 1 base removed from V and 5 bases from J, the gap between germline ends came to 14 bases. CDR3 DNA: TGCGCCAGCAGCCAAGGGCAGGCTCCGGGTTATGGCTACACCTTC. This translates into CASSQGQAPGYGYTF.

This chain joins TRBV7-9 and TRBJ1-1; 9 bases line up with TRBD1. Germline V gives CDR1 SEHNR, CDR2 FQNEAQ (reference sequence). Losses at the gene ends were 5 bases for V and 3 bases for J; bases not matched to a gene: 7. The CDR3 contains 15 residues. CDR3 region: CASSPRQGGDTEAFF. CDR3 in DNA: TGTGCCAGCAGCCCCAGACAGGGGGGGGACACTGAAGCTTTCTTT.

The chain employs TRBV6-1 and TRBJ1-5, with D unresolved. Germline CDR1 and CDR2: MNHNS and SASEGT. This CDR3 has 13 residues. The V gene lost 7 bases and the J gene lost 3 bases, with 10 bases spanning the gap. CDR3 DNA sequence: TGTGCCAGCAAGCCGGGCTCCAATCAGCCCCAGCATTTT. It is translated as CASKPGSNQPQHF.

The chain joins TRBV7-3 to TRBJ2-5; D not resolved. Trimming cost V 3 bases and J 5 bases, with 16 bases left between them. The germline V gene encodes CDR1 SGHTA and CDR2 FQGTGA. This CDR3 is built from 15 residues. The CDR3 nucleotides are TGTGCCAGCAGCTTGATCGGCTCTACCGGGGAGACCCAGTACTTC. Translation: CASSLIGSTGETQYF. The full variable domain, in which reference TRBV7-3 and TRBJ2-5 provide the parts outside the CDR3, is GAGVSQTPSNKVTEKGKYVELRCDPISGHTALYWYRQSLGQGPEFLIYFQGTGAADDSGLPNDRFFAVRPEGSVSTLKIQRTERGDSAVYLCASSLIGSTGETQYFGPGTRLLVL.

V gene TRBV9 combines with J gene TRBJ2-7, with D tentatively TRBD2 (5 bases). V was shortened by 3 bases and J by 3 bases, with 16 bases between the two germline ends. Germline CDR1 is SGDLS and CDR2 is YYNGEE. This CDR3 spans 15 amino acids. CDR3 DNA: TGTGCCAGCAGCGCCGCTGGGCGGGCAGACTACGAGCAGTACTTC. Translation: CASSAAGRADYEQYF.

The V and J genes are TRBV13 and TRBJ2-1; either TRBD1 or TRBD2 may supply D (5 bases each). This CDR3 region has 14 residues. V lost 3 bases to trimming and J lost 7 bases, with 13 bases between them. Germline V CDR1 and CDR2: PRHDT, FYEKMQ (reference sequence). CDR3 region: CASSFRDAENEQFF. The DNA of the CDR3 is TGTGCCAGCAGCTTTAGGGACGCGGAGAATGAGCAGTTCTTC.

This clone was found once. J is TRBJ2-5 and V is TRBV11-2; the match to TRBD2 covers 10 bases. Per germline, CDR1 SGHAT and CDR2 FQNNGV. CDR3 length equals 17 residues. J gave up 3 bases and V 8 bases, and 15 bases lay outside the gene matches. CDR3 residues: CASSEPHVLAGEETQYF. In DNA form, the CDR3 reads TGTGCCAGCTCCGAACCGCATGTTCTAGCGGGAGAAGAGACCCAGTACTTC.

This clone was picked up one time. The rearrangement joins TRBV19 to TRBJ1-2; a weak D match, TRBD1 (6 bases). Trimming cost V 5 bases and J 2 bases, with 24 bases left between them. Germline CDR1 is LNHDA and CDR2 is SQIVND (reference sequence). This CDR3 has 18 amino acids. This CDR3 reads CASSASQGTALWNYGYTF. CDR3 sequence (DNA): TGTGCCAGTAGTGCCTCCCAGGGGACCGCGCTCTGGAACTATGGCTACACCTTC.

This sequence joins TRBV27 and TRBJ2-2, with D uncertain. Trimming cost V 5 bases and J 4 bases, with 11 bases left between them. Germline V gives CDR1 MNHEY, CDR2 SMNVEV (reference sequence). This CDR3 has 14 amino acids. CDR3: CASSPLIGTGELFF. DNA of the CDR3: TGTGCCAGCAGTCCGCTGATCGGCACCGGGGAGCTGTTTTTT.

The chain couples TRBV28 to TRBJ1-5; tentative D call: TRBD1 (5 bases). V lost 2 bases, J lost 5 bases, and 13 bases lay in between. The V gene's germline CDR1 is MDHEN and CDR2 SYDVKM. The CDR3 extends over 15 amino acids. For the CDR3, the DNA is TGTGCCAGCAGTTTAGGGGGGTTCGGGGATCAGCCCCAGCATTTT. Translating it yields CASSLGGFGDQPQHF. Using reference TRBV28 and TRBJ1-5 for the parts outside the CDR3, the full variable domain is DVKVTQSSRYLVKRTGEKVFLECVQDMDHENMFWYRQDPGLGLRLIYFSYDVKMKEKGDIPEGYSVSREKKERFSLILESASTNQTSMYLCASSLGGFGDQPQHFGDGTRLSIL.

The chain uses TRBV9 and TRBJ2-2; the match to TRBD1 covers 9 bases. Germline values: CDR1 SGDLS, CDR2 YYNGEE. The CDR3 extends over 17 amino acids. V lost 3 bases and J lost 0; bases outside the gene matches: 6. Here the CDR3 reads CASSEGDRASNTGELFF. The CDR3 coding sequence is TGTGCCAGCAGCGAGGGGGACAGGGCCTCGAACACCGGGGAGCTGTTTTTT.

This clone was seen only once. The CDR3 region has the DNA TGTGCCAGCAGCGATATACCGGACAGGGCGGGAGTGGAGACCCAGTACTTC. Residues: CASSDIPDRAGVETQYF. V and J are TRBV27 and TRBJ2-5, with D possibly matching TRBD1 (8 bases). CDR1 MNHEY and CDR2 SMNVEV come from the germline V gene (reference sequence). There are 17 residues in the CDR3. Trimming cost V 6 bases and J 5 bases, with 25 bases left between them.

This chain links TRBV19 with TRBJ1-5; D gene ambiguous. Germline loops: CDR1 LNHDA, CDR2 SQIVND (reference sequence). Trimming took 3 bases from V and 0 from J, leaving 9 bases between them. The CDR3 covers 15 residues. Here the CDR3 reads CASSIYASSNQPQHF. The CDR3 coding sequence is TGTGCCAGTAGTATTTATGCGAGTAGCAATCAGCCCCAGCATTTT.

Regarding this clone: This sample also contains other DNA sequences that code for the same CDR3. The chain combines TRBV27 with TRBJ2-7; the match to TRBD1 covers 9 bases. The CDR3 is 14 amino acids. Losses at the gene ends were 6 bases for V and 7 bases for J; bases not matched to a gene: 10. The germline V gene encodes CDR1 MNHEY and CDR2 SMNVEV (reference sequence). Here the CDR3 reads CASSLIQGAGEQYF. The CDR3 DNA sequence: TGTGCCAGCAGCTTAATACAGGGGGCGGGGGAGCAGTACTTC.

As to this clone: A much larger clone differs by one base, so this may be a read error. The chain employs TRBV11-2 and TRBJ1-1; no definite D call. The V gene's germline CDR1 is SGHAT and CDR2 FQNNGV. The CDR3 length is 13 residues. Between the trimmed V and J ends, which lost 2 bases and 1 base, there was a span of 5 bases. CDR3 amino acids: CASSLWGNTEAFF. The CDR3 DNA follows: TGTGCCAGCAGCTTATGGGGGAACACTGAAGCTTTCTTT.

Concerning this clone: The sample holds other DNA sequences that translate to the same CDR3. The V call is TRBV27, the J call TRBJ2-3; 7 bases line up with TRBD2. The J segment lost 6 bases and the V segment lost 6 bases, leaving 3 bases of the junction unmatched. Germline CDR1 is MNHEY and CDR2 is SMNVEV (reference sequence). The CDR3 length is 12 residues. CDR3 sequence (DNA): TGTGCCAGCAGGATCGGGGGGGATACGCAGTATTTT. Translated: CASRIGGDTQYF.

This chain uses TRBV27 with TRBJ1-1; possible D gene TRBD1, 6 bases. The CDR3 spans 15 residues. Germline V gives CDR1 MNHEY, CDR2 SMNVEV (reference sequence). V lost 6 bases to trimming and J lost 4 bases, with 18 bases between them. The chain's CDR3 is CASSHLQGLSTEAFF. CDR3 nucleotides: TGTGCCAGCAGCCACTTACAGGGATTGAGCACTGAAGCTTTCTTT.

The chain combines TRBV6-6 with TRBJ1-4; 10 nucleotides agree with TRBD1. The CDR3 extends over 16 amino acids. Germline CDR1 is MNHNY and CDR2 is SVGAGI (reference sequence). The junction had 10 bases not matched to a gene; V was cut back by 5 bases and J by 7 bases. For the CDR3, the DNA is TGTGCCAGCAGTCACCCAGCGACAGGGGGCGTTGAAAAACTGTTTTTT. It encodes CASSHPATGGVEKLFF.

The V gene is TRBV29-1, the J gene TRBJ2-7; possible D gene TRBD2, 6 bases. Trimming took off 7 bases at V and 3 bases at J, with 19 bases between the two ends. This CDR3 comprises 14 residues. Germline-derived CDR1 and CDR2 are SQVTM and ANQGSEA. The CDR3 spells CSGIVAGTIYEQYF. DNA for the CDR3: TGCAGCGGGATTGTGGCGGGGACGATCTACGAGCAGTACTTC.

This chain links TRBV2 with TRBJ1-2; D gene ambiguous. Germline V lookup: CDR1 SNHLY, CDR2 FYNNEI. V was pared by 6 bases and J by 3 bases, with 8 bases between. The CDR3 extends over 12 amino acids. The CDR3 loop is CASRDGYYGYTF. The DNA for the CDR3 is TGTGCCAGCAGGGACGGCTACTATGGCTACACCTTC.

Worth noting for this clone: Other DNA sequences in this specimen translate into the identical CDR3. J is TRBJ2-1 and V is TRBV5-6, with D possibly TRBD2 on 6 matching bases. The V end lost 0 bases, the J end lost 2 bases, and 6 bases lay between the germline ends. Per germline, CDR1 SGHDT and CDR2 YYEEEE. The CDR3 is 14 residues long. The CDR3 DNA follows: TGTGCCAGCAGCTTGGGACTAGCCTACAATGAGCAGTTCTTC. Residues: CASSLGLAYNEQFF.